This T cell receptor (beta chain) was recorded in a study of cytomegalovirus exposure and HLA in healthy donors. This CDR3 spans 14 amino acids. CDR1 is SGHRS and CDR2 is YFSETQ in the germline V gene. With 4 bases removed from V and 5 bases from J, the gap between germline ends came to 13 bases. This clone has just a few counts. Profiled with immunoSEQ multiplex PCR; TCRdb holds only in-frame clones, not every one. The repertoire consists of a few hundred thousand clones, with 90% occurring once and the leading ten covering 0.3% to 0.4%. This sequence joins TRBV5-1 and TRBJ1-5; D might be TRBD1 (6 bases). Sequenced: PBMCs. This receptor was obtained from a woman between 18 and 29 years old in good health and CMV-seronegative. As DNA, the CDR3 is TGCGCCAGCAGCCTGACAGGATCCGATCAGCCCCAGCATTTT. Its translation is CASSLTGSDQPQHF. Complete variable domain (other parts from reference TRBV5-1 and TRBJ1-5): KAGVTQTPRYLIKTRGQQVTLSCSPISGHRSVSWYQQTPGQGLQFLFEYFSETQRNKGNFPGRFSGRQFSNSRSEMNVSTLELGDSALYLCASSLTGSDQPQHFGDGTRLSIL.